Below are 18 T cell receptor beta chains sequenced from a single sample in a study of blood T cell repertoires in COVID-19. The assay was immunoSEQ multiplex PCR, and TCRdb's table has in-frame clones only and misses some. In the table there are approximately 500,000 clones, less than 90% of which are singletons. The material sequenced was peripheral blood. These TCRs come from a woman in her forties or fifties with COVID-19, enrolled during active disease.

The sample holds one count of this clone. The CDR3 region is CASSLAYNNEQFF. DNA of the CDR3: TGCGCCAGCAGCTTGGCTTACAACAATGAGCAGTTCTTC. The chain has TRBV5-1 and TRBJ2-1; D not certain. Germline V gives CDR1 SGHRS, CDR2 YFSETQ. The CDR3 runs 13 residues. Trimming left V 0 bases short and J 5 bases short, with 6 bases between.

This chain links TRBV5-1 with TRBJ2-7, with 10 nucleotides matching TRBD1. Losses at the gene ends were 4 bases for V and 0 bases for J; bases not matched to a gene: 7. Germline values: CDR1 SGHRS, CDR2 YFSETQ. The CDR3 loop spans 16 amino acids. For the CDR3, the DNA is TGCGCCAGCAGCCTTGGGCGGGACAGGGGCTCCTACGAGCAGTACTTC. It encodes CASSLGRDRGSYEQYF.

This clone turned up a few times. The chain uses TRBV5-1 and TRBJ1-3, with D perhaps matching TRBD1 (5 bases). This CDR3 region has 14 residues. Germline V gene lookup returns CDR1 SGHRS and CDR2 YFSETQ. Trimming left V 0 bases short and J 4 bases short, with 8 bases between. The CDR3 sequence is CASSLAGIGNTIYF. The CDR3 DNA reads TGCGCCAGCAGCTTGGCAGGGATCGGAAACACCATATATTTT.

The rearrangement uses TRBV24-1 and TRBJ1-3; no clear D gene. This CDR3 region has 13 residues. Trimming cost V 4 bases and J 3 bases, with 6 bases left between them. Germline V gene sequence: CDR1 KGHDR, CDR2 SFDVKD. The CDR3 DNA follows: TGTGCCACCAGTGAATACGGTGGAAACACCATATATTTT. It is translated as CATSEYGGNTIYF.

The CDR3 region is CASSLQGNQPQHF. The CDR3 DNA sequence: TGTGCCAGCAGTTTACAGGGGAACCAGCCCCAGCATTTT. The chain has TRBV27 and TRBJ1-5; a weak D match, TRBD1 (6 bases). The CDR3 spans 13 residues. Germline V gene data show CDR1 as MNHEY and CDR2 as SMNVEV (reference sequence). Trimming cost V 2 bases and J 7 bases, with 9 bases left between them.

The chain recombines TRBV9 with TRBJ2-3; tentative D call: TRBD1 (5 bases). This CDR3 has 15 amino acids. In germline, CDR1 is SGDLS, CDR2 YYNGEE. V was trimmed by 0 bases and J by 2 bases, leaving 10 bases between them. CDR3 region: CASSVDAGPTDTQYF. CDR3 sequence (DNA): TGTGCCAGCAGCGTAGATGCAGGGCCCACAGATACGCAGTATTTT.

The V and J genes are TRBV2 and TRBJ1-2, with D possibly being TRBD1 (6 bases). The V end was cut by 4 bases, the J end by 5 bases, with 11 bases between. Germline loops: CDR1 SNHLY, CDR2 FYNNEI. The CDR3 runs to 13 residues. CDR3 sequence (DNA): TGTGCCAGCAGTGTACGGCAGGGGTATGGCTACACCTTC. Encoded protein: CASSVRQGYGYTF.

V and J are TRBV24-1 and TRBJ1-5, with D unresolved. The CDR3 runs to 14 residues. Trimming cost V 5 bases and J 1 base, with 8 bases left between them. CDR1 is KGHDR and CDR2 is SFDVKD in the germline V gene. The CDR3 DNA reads TGTGCCACCAGTGTTGCGGGCAGCAATCAGCCCCAGCATTTT. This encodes CATSVAGSNQPQHF.

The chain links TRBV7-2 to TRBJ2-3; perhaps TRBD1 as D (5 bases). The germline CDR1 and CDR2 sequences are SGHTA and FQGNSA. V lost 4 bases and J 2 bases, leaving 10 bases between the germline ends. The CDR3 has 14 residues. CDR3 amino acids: CASSSTDYTDTQYF. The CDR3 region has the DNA TGTGCCAGCAGCTCGACAGATTACACAGATACGCAGTATTTT.

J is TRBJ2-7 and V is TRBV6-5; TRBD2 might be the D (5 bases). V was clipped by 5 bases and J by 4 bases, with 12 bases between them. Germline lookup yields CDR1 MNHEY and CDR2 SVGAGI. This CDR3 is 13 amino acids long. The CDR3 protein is CASSPPGRYEQYF. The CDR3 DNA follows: TGTGCCAGCAGTCCCCCGGGAAGATACGAGCAGTACTTC.

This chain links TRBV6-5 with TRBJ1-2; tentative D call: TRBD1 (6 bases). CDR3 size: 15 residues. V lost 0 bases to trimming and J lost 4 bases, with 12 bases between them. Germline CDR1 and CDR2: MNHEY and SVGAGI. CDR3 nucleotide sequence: TGTGCCAGCAGTTACTCACCGGGACATCTCTATGGCTACACCTTC. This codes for CASSYSPGHLYGYTF.

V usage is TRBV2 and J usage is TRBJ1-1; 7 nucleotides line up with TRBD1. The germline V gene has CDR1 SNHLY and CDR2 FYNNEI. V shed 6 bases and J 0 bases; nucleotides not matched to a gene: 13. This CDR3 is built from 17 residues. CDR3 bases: TGTGCCAGCAGGGCCGGAACAGGACAGGTCGTGAACACTGAAGCTTTCTTT. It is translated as CASRAGTGQVVNTEAFF. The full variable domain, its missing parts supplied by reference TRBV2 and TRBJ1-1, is EPEVTQTPSHQVTQMGQEVILRCVPISNHLYFYWYRQILGQKVEFLVSFYNNEISEKSEIFDDQFSVERPDGSNFTLKIRSTKLEDSAMYFCASRAGTGQVVNTEAFFGQGTRLTVV.

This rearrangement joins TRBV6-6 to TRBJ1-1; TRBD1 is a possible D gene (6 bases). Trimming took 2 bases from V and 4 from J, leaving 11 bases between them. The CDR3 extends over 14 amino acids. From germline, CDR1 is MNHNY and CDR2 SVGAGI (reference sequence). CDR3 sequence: CASSYGQRGTEAFF. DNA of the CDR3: TGTGCCAGCAGTTACGGACAGAGGGGCACTGAAGCTTTCTTT.

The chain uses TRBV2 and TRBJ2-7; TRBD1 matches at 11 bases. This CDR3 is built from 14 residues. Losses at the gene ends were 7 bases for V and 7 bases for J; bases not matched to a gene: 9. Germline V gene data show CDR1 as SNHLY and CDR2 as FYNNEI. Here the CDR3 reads CASTWRGQGGEQYF. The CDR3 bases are TGTGCCAGCACCTGGAGGGGACAGGGGGGTGAGCAGTACTTC.

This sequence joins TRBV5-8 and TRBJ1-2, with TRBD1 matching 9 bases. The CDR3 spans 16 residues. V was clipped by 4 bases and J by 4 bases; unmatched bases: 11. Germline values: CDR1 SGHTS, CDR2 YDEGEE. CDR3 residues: CASSPSGQGDFYGYTF. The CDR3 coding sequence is TGTGCCAGCAGCCCCTCGGGACAGGGAGATTTCTATGGCTACACCTTC.

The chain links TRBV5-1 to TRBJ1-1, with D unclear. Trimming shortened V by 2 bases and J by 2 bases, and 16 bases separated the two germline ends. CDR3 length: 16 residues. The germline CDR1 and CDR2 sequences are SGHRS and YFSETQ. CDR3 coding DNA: TGCGCCAGCAGCTTAAACAGACCCTTTTTCAACACTGAAGCTTTCTTT. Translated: CASSLNRPFFNTEAFF.

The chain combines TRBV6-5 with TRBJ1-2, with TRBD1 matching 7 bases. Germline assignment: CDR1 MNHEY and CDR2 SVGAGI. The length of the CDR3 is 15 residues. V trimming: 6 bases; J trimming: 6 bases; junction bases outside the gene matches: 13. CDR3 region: CASSIGSDRSHGYTF. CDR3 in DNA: TGTGCCAGCAGCATCGGATCGGACAGGAGCCATGGCTACACCTTC.

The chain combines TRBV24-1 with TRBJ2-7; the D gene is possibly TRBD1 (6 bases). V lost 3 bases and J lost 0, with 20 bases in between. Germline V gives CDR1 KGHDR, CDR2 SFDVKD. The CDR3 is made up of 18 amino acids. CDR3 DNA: TGTGCCACCAGTGATGGAACCCGCCGCCGAGGGGGCTCCTACGAGCAGTACTTC. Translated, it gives CATSDGTRRRGGSYEQYF.